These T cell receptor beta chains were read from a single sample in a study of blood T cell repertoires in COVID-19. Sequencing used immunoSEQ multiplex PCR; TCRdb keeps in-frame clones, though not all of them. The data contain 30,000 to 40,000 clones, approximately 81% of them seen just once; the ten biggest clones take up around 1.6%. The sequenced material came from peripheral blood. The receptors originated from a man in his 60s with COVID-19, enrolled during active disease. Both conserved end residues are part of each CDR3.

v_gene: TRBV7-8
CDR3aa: CASSPQGNTDTQYF

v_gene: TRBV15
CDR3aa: CATSRDQGGYGYTF

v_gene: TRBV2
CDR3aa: CASSERDSYRGEKLFF

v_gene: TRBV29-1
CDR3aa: CSVLGGSTDTQYF

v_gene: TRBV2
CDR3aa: CASSARDSRYGYTF

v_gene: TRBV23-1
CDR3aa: CASSQLQGAGYGYTF

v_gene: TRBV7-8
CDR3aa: CASSLIPSETQYF

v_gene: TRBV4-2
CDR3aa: CASSQDLANRNYEQYF

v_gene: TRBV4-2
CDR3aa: CASSQEGQASLGDTIYF

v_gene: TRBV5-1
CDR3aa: CASSLVRRDEETQYF

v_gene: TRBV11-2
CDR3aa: CASSLGPRQEQFF

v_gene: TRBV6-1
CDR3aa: CASSEILGPRKVFF

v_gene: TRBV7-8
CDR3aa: CASSFRDRIYEQFF

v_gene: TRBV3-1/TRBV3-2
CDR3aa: CASSQDLNYGYTF

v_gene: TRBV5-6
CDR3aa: CASSSGTSSGNTIYF

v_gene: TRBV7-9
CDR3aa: CASSLRGRDFGADTQYF

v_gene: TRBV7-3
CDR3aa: CASREAGGSYNEQFF

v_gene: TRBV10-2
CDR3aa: CASTLTGRETQYF

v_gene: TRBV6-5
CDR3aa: CASRSTGGAFF

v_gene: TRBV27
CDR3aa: CASSRRGRAGNQPQHF

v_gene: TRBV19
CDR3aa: CASSTTQGSTEAFF

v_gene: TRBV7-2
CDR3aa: CASNFQEGYGYTF

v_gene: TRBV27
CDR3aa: CASSLLTSGRGKSGELFF

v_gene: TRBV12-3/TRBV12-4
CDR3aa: CASRIRVAGELFF

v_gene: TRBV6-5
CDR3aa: CASSWTGRWDQPQHF

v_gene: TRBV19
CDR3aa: CASEKAGGRSNQPQHF

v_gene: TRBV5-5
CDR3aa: CASSLGGPTNTGELFF